The text below deals with one TCR beta chain. In the original analysis: Estimation of nucleated cell counts was performed using reference gene primer amplification. The table came from immunoSEQ multiplex PCR; TCRdb's copy has only in-frame clones and leaves some out. That table gives V, J and clone size, and the DNA gave D and trimming. The sample shows about 7,500 clones, 73% of them seen only once. The data belong to a study of blood T cell repertoires in COVID-19. On the study more broadly: Both acute and convalescent COVID-19 samples were obtained from the United States, Italy and Spain. From T cells, B-cell-depleted T cells, or PBMCs came the material, which was cDNA or gDNA.

The CDR3 has 13 residues. Trimming removed 0 bases from V and 7 bases from J, with 7 bases in between. The germline CDR1 and CDR2 sequences are SEHNR and FQNEAQ (reference sequence). The TCR originated in a human donor in a cohort sampled during active COVID-19. What was sequenced was peripheral blood. The chain recombines TRBV7-9 with TRBJ2-1; D call uncertain. CDR3 loop: CASSLASGNEQFF. DNA for the CDR3: TGTGCCAGCAGCTTAGCGTCCGGGAATGAGCAGTTCTTC.